This T cell receptor (beta chain) was captured in a study of T cells in localized non-small cell lung cancer. Data came from immunoSEQ multiplex PCR; TCRdb stores just in-frame clones and leaves some out. Here the sample spans 45,000 to 60,000 clones, under 85% being singletons. This CDR3 has 13 residues. Per germline, CDR1 LNHDA and CDR2 SQIVND (reference sequence). The V and J ends lost 5 bases and 6 bases, in that order; junction bases with no gene match: 6. The sequencing used peripheral blood, collected before any cancer treatment. The source is a female donor older than 55 with stage II squamous cell lung carcinoma. The chain recombines TRBV19 with TRBJ1-1; 7 bases map to TRBD1. CDR3 residues: CASSEIRGAEAFF. As DNA, the CDR3 is TGTGCCAGTAGTGAAATCAGGGGGGCTGAAGCTTTCTTT.